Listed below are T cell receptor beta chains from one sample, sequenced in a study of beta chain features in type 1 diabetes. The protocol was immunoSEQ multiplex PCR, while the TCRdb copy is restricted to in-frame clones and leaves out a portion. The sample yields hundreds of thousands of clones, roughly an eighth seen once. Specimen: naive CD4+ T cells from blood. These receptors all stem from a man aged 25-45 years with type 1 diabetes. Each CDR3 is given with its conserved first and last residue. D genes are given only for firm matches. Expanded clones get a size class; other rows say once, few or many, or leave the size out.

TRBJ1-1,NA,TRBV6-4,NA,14,TGTGCCGCCATAGATCGACAGGTCAACACTGAAGCTTTCTTT,CAAIDRQVNTEAFF
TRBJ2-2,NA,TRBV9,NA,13,TGTGCCAGCAGCCCTATTAACACCGGGGAGCTGTTTTTT,CASSPINTGELFF
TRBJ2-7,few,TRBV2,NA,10,TGTGCCAGCAAGAGCTACGAGCAGTACTTC,CASKSYEQYF
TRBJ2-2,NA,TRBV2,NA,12,TGTGCCAGCAGTGACAGGGGAGGGGAGCTGTTTTTT,CASSDRGGELFF
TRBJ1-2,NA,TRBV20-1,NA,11,TGCAGTGCTGTCACAGCCTATGGCTACACCTTC,CSAVTAYGYTF
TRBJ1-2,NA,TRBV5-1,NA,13,TGCGCCAGCAGCCTACAGGAAAACTATGGCTACACCTTC,CASSLQENYGYTF
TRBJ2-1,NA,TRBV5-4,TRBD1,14,TGTGCCAGCAGCTCCGGACAGGGGGTTAATGAGCAGTTCTTC,CASSSGQGVNEQFF
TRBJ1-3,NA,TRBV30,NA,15,TGTGCCTGGAATCAACAACAATCCTCTGGAAACACCATATATTTT,CAWNQQQSSGNTIYF
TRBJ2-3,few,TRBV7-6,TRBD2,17,TGTGCCAGCAGCCGCGGGAGGGCGTCGAAATTAACAGATACGCAGTATTTT,CASSRGRASKLTDTQYF
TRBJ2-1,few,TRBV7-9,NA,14,TGTGCCAGCAGCTTAACAGGCTCCTACAATGAGCAGTTCTTC,CASSLTGSYNEQFF
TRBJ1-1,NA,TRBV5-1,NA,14,TGCGCCAGCAGCTTGGACAGTTTGAACACTGAAGCTTTCTTT,CASSLDSLNTEAFF
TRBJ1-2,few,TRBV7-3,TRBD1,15,TGTGCCAGCAGCTTAATGGGACAGGGCGGCTATGGCTACACCTTC,CASSLMGQGGYGYTF
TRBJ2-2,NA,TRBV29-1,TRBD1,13,TGCAGCGCAGGGACAGTTACCACCGGGGAGCTGTTTTTT,CSAGTVTTGELFF
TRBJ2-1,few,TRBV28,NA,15,TGTGCCAGCAGTTCAGGGGGGCGGCTTTACAATGAGCAGTTCTTC,CASSSGGRLYNEQFF
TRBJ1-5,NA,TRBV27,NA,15,TGTGCCAGCAGTTCAACTAACCCCCAAGAGGGGCCCCAGCATTTT,CASSSTNPQEGPQHF
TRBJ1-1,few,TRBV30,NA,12,TGTGCCTGGTTGACAGGCCCGGGGGAAGCTTTCTTT,CAWLTGPGEAFF
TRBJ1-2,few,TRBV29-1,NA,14,TGCAGCGTTGAACTACCCCCGGGACATTCTTACTACACCTTC,CSVELPPGHSYYTF
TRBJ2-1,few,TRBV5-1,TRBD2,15,TGCGCCAGCAGCTTGAGTAGCGGGAGGGGCAATGAGCAGTTCTTC,CASSLSSGRGNEQFF